These 7 T cell receptor beta chains share one sample of origin, sequenced in a study of T cell repertoires in cytomegalovirus infection. A single record per CDR3 protein comes from TCRdb applying MiXCR to the reads. Found here are about 740,000 distinct CDR3 sequences, 35% to 45% of them singletons; the top ten hold around 2.8%. Sequencing was carried out using PBMCs. The receptors were gathered from a human donor in good health (CMV status not recorded). Some clones in this sample may be carry-over from other donors' samples.

The V and J genes are TRBV10-3 and TRBJ2-5; D is undetermined. Germline V gene lookup returns CDR1 ENHRY and CDR2 SYGVKD. The CDR3 contains 12 residues. The V and J ends lost 4 bases and 4 bases respectively, with 7 bases between them. As DNA, the CDR3 is TGTGCCATCAGTGGTACAGCAGAGACCCAGTACTTC. Its translation is CAISGTAETQYF.

This clonotype was observed a few times. The V and J genes are TRBV24-1 and TRBJ1-2; 8 positions match TRBD1. V shed 4 bases and J 2 bases; nucleotides not matched to a gene: 14. Looked up from germline, CDR1 is KGHDR and CDR2 is SFDVKD. The CDR3 runs to 18 residues. The CDR3 reads CATSDPTTDRAGNYGYTF. CDR3 bases: TGTGCCACCAGTGACCCGACCACGGACAGGGCTGGAAACTATGGCTACACCTTC.

This chain uses TRBV2 with TRBJ2-6; 10 nucleotides match TRBD1. Germline CDR1 reads SNHLY; CDR2 reads FYNNEI. The CDR3 totals 17 residues. V was pared by 4 bases and J by 0 bases, with 3 bases of the junction left unmatched. CDR3 protein: CASSGRDRGSGANVLTF. CDR3 DNA sequence: TGTGCCAGCAGTGGAAGGGACAGGGGCTCTGGGGCCAACGTCCTGACTTTC.

In its sample, this clonotype was seen a few times. The chain joins TRBV7-9 to TRBJ2-5, with 7 nucleotides matching TRBD2. The CDR3 contains 15 residues. V shed 0 bases and J 2 bases; nucleotides not matched to a gene: 3. The germline CDR1 and CDR2 sequences are SEHNR and FQNEAQ (reference sequence). The CDR3: CASSLALAVQETQYF. The CDR3 DNA reads as TGTGCCAGCAGCTTAGCCCTAGCGGTACAAGAGACCCAGTACTTC.

Written as DNA, the CDR3 is TGTGCCAGCAGTTACTCGACAAGTGCGGAGACCCAGTACTTC. It yields the protein CASSYSTSAETQYF. The chain combines TRBV6-2 or TRBV6-3 with TRBJ2-5; no definite D call. CDR1 and CDR2 (germline): MNHEY, SVGEGT. The CDR3 is 14 amino acids. Trimming left V 0 bases short and J 5 bases short, with 10 bases between.

This clonotype showed up just a few times. The rearrangement uses TRBV12-3 or TRBV12-4 and TRBJ2-5; 8 bases fit TRBD1. Trimming cost V 6 bases and J 5 bases; bases outside gene matches: 5. CDR3 size: 13 residues. CDR3 sequence reads: CASSLTGDETQYF. CDR3 DNA sequence: TGTGCCAGCAGCCTGACAGGGGACGAGACCCAGTACTTC.

This chain joins TRBV7-8 and TRBJ2-3, with 11 positions matching TRBD2. V lost 5 bases to trimming and J lost 8 bases; unmatched junction nucleotides: 9. Germline assignment: CDR1 SGHVS and CDR2 FQNEAQ. The CDR3 totals 15 residues. CDR3 residues: CASSISGGAAATQYF. The CDR3 DNA follows: TGTGCCAGCAGCATTAGCGGGGGGGCCGCAGCTACGCAGTATTTT.